One T cell receptor beta chain is described in this entry. What it recognizes is unknown. Researchers ran the PCR with 60 Vbeta and 13 Jbeta primers. Using immunoSEQ multiplex PCR, the repertoire was profiled, and TCRdb retains in-frame clones only, with some absent. The sample lists roughly 300,000 clones; 80% to 90% were seen once. Germline V gene sequence: CDR1 SGHTA, CDR2 FQGTGA. The CDR3 length is 13 residues. The ends were cut back, 2 bases at V and 5 bases at J, with 9 bases in the middle. This record comes from a study of cytomegalovirus exposure and HLA in healthy donors. The study, taken as a whole, reports: An analysis was carried out at a later point. It showed that HLA-associated TCR beta chains were more clonally expanded than equally common non-associated chains. A likely sequencing artifact accounted for one observed cluster of highly shared sequence variants. CMV serostatus was the sole immune exposure information available. Presence/absence analyses treated sequencing depth as roughly uniform across donors.

The rearrangement uses TRBV7-3 and TRBJ1-1, with a possible D match to TRBD1 (5 bases). Sequencing was done on a sample of PBMCs. The clonotype originates from a man between 40 and 49 years old in good health and CMV-seropositive. Written as DNA, the CDR3 is TGTGCCAGCAGCTTATTCAGGGATACTGAAGCTTTCTTT. Translating it yields CASSLFRDTEAFF.